Below are 2 T cell receptor beta chains sequenced from a single sample in a study of CD8+CD57+ T cells in acquired aplastic anemia. The template for TCR beta VDJ and CDR3 sequence profiling was genomic DNA. MiXCR was run by TCRdb on the reads, yielding one entry per CDR3 protein. The sample carries about 190,000 distinct CDR3 sequences, roughly half recorded once. Sequencing was done on a sample of sorted CD4+, CD8+, or CD8+CD57+ T cells (not recorded which) from PBMCs. Source of these receptors: a human donor in good health, serving as a control.

This clonotype appeared many times. The V call is TRBV7-2, the J call TRBJ1-6, with D perhaps TRBD1 (6 bases). The CDR3 totals 15 residues. V lost 5 bases and J 7 bases, leaving 15 bases between the germline ends. The germline V gene has CDR1 SGHTA and CDR2 FQGNSA. CDR3: CASSPQGWYNSPLHF. The CDR3, as DNA: TGTGCCAGCAGCCCACAGGGTTGGTACAATTCACCCCTCCACTTT.

The table lists this clonotype with many counts. V usage is TRBV11-2 and J usage is TRBJ2-7; D possibly corresponds to TRBD1 (6 bases). Trimming took 3 bases from V and 4 from J, leaving 7 bases between them. Germline CDR1 reads SGHAT; CDR2 reads FQNNGV. This CDR3 region has 12 residues. CDR3 protein: CASSFQGYEQYF. The CDR3 region has the DNA TGTGCCAGCAGCTTTCAGGGGTACGAGCAGTACTTC.